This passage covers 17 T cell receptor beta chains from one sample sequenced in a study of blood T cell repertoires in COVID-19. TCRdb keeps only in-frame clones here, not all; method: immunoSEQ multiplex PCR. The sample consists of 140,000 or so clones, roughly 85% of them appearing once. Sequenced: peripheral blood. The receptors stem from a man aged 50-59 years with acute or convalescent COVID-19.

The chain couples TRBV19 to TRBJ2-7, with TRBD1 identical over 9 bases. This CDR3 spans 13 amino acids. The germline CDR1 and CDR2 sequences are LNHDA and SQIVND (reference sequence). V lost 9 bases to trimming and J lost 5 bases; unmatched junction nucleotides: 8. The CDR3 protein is CASRDRVSNEQYF. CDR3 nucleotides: TGTGCCAGCCGGGACAGGGTTTCGAACGAGCAGTACTTC.

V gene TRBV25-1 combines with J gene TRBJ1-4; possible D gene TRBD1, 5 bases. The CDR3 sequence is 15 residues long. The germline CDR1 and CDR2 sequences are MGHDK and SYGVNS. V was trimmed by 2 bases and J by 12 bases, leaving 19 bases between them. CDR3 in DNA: TGTGCCAGCAGTGAAGTTCTCGGGGCGGCGGGACAACTGTTTTTT. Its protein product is CASSEVLGAAGQLFF.

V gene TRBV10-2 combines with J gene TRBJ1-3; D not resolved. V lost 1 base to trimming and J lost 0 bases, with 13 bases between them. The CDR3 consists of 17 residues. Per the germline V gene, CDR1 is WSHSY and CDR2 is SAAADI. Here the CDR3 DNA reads TGCGCCAGCAGTGAGTGGGTCCCAAACTACTCTGGAAACACCATATATTTT. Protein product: CASSEWVPNYSGNTIYF.

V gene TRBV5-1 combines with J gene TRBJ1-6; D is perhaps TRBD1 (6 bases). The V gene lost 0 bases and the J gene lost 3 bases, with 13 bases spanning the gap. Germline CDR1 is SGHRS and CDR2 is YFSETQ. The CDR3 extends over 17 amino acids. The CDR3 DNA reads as TGCGCCAGCAGCTTGGGGACAGATCCTATCTATAATTCACCCCTCCACTTT. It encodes CASSLGTDPIYNSPLHF.

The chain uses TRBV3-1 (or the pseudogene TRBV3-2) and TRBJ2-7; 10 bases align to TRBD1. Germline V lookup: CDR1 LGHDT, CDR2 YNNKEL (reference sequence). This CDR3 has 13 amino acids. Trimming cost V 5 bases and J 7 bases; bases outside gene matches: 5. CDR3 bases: TGTGCCAGCAGCTGGGGACAGGGGAATGAGCAGTACTTC. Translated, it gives CASSWGQGNEQYF.

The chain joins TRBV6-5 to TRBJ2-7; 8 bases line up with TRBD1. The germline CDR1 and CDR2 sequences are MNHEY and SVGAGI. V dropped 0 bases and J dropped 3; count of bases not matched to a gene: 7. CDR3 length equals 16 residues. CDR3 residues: CASSYSMSGGDYEQYF. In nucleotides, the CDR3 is TGTGCCAGCAGTTACTCGATGTCAGGGGGCGACTACGAGCAGTACTTC.

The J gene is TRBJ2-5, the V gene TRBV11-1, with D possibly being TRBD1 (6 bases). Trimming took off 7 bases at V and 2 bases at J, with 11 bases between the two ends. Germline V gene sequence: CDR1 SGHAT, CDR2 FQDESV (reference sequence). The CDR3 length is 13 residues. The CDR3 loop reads CASKDRAQETQYF. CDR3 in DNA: TGTGCCAGCAAGGACAGAGCTCAAGAGACCCAGTACTTC. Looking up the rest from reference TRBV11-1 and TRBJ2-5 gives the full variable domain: EAEVAQSPRYKITEKSQAVAFWCDPISGHATLYWYRQILGQGPELLVQFQDESVVDDSQLPKDRFSAERLKGVDSTLKIQPAELGDSAMYLCASKDRAQETQYFGPGTRLLVL.

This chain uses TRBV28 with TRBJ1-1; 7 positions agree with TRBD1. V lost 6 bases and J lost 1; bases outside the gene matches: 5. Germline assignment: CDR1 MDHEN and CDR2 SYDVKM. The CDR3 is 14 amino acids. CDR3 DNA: TGTGCCAGCAGCCCGGGACAGCCGAACACTGAAGCTTTCTTT. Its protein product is CASSPGQPNTEAFF.

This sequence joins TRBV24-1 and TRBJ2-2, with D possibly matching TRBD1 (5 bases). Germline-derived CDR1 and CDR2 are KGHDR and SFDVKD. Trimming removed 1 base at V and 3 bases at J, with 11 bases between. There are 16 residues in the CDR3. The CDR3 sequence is CATSDFKGRDTGELFF. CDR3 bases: TGTGCCACCAGTGATTTTAAGGGGCGCGACACCGGGGAGCTGTTTTTT.

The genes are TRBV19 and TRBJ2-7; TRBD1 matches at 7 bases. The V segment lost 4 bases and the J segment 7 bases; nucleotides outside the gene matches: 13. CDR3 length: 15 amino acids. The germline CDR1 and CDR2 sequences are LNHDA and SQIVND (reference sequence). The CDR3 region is CASSTFGTDRREQYF. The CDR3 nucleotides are TGTGCCAGTAGTACATTCGGGACAGACCGAAGGGAGCAGTACTTC.

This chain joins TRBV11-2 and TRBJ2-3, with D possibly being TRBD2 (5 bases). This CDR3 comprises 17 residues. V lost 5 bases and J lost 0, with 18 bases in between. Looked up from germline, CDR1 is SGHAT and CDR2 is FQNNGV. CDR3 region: CASSKDWASLSTDTQYF. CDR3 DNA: TGTGCCAGCAGCAAGGACTGGGCTAGCCTAAGCACAGATACGCAGTATTTT.

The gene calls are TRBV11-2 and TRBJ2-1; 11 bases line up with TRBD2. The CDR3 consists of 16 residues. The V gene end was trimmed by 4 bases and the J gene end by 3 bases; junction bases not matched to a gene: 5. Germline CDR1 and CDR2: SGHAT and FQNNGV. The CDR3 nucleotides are TGTGCCAGCAGCTCACGACTAGCGGGGCACTACAATGAGCAGTTCTTC. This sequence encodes CASSSRLAGHYNEQFF.

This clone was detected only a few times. CDR3 region: CASNMGRGSEQFF. CDR3 bases: TGTGCCAGCAATATGGGGCGGGGGAGTGAGCAGTTCTTC. The chain uses TRBV27 and TRBJ2-1; 7 nucleotides line up with TRBD2. The germline gives CDR1 MNHEY, CDR2 SMNVEV (reference sequence). The V segment lost 7 bases and the J segment 9 bases; nucleotides outside the gene matches: 9. The CDR3 contains 13 residues.

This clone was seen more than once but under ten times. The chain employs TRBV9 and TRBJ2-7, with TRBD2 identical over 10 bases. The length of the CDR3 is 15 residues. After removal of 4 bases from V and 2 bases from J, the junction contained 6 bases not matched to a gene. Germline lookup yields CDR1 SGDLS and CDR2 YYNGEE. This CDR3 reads CASSTGLAEPYEQYF. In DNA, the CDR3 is TGTGCCAGCAGCACCGGACTAGCGGAACCCTACGAGCAGTACTTC.

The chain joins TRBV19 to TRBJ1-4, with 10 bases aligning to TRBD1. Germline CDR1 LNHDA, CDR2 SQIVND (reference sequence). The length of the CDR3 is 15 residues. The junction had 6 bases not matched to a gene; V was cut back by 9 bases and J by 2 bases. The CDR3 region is CASSTGGNTNEKLFF. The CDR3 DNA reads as TGTGCCAGCTCGACAGGGGGCAATACTAATGAAAAACTGTTTTTT.

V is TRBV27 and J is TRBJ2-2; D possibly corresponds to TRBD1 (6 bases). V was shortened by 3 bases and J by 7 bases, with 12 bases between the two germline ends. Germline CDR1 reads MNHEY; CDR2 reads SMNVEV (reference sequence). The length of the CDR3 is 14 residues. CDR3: CASSFRQVVGELFF. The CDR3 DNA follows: TGTGCCAGCAGTTTCAGACAGGTCGTCGGGGAGCTGTTTTTT.

The chain's CDR3 is CASSGGLGGGNQPQHF. For the CDR3, the DNA is TGTGCCAGCAGCGGGGGCCTGGGAGGGGGCAATCAGCCCCAGCATTTT. J is TRBJ1-5 and V is TRBV9, with a weak D call TRBD1 (5 bases). Germline values: CDR1 SGDLS, CDR2 YYNGEE. The CDR3 is 16 residues long. Trimming shortened V by 3 bases and J by 2 bases, and 15 bases separated the two germline ends.